This T cell receptor beta chain was observed in a study of T cells in Graves' hyperthyroidism and ophthalmopathy. The wider study: Blood from the periphery was taken at initial diagnosis, before any treatment.

Germline CDR1 is MNHEY and CDR2 is SMNVEV (reference sequence). The CDR3 is 14 amino acids. V was cut by 2 bases and J by 9 bases, with 17 bases left in between. This clonotype was recorded many times. RNA transcripts provided the source from which TCR beta CDR3 regions were amplified. With the HTBI primer set, the TCR CDR3 went through a first round of RT-PCR. TCRdb processed the multiplex PCR reads anew with MiXCR; each CDR3 protein has one entry. The profile shows under 450,000 distinct CDR3 sequences, about a sixth of them singletons. V usage is TRBV27 and J usage is TRBJ2-7; D perhaps matches TRBD2 (7 bases). Sequenced input: blood. This TCR was sampled from a woman in her twenties or thirties with Graves' hyperthyroidism that later progressed to Graves' ophthalmopathy. The CDR3 protein is CASSLGFGGAGQYF. In DNA form, the CDR3 reads TGTGCCAGCAGTTTAGGGTTTGGGGGGGCAGGGCAGTACTTC.